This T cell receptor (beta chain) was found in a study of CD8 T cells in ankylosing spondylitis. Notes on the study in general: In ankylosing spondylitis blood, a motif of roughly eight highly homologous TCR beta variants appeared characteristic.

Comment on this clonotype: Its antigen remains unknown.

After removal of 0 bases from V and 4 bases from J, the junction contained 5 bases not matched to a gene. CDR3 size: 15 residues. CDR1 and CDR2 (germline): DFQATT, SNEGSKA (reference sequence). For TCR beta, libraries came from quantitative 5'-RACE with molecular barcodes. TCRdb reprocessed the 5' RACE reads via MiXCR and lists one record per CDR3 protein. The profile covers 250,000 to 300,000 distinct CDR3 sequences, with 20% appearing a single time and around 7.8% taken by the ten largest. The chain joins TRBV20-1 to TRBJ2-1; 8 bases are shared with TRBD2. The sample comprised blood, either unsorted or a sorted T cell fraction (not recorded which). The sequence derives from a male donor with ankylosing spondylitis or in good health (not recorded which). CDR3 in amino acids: CSAREGGTSYNEQFF. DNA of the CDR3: TGCAGTGCTAGAGAGGGGGGGACTAGTTACAATGAGCAGTTCTTC.